This T cell receptor (beta chain) came from a study of regulatory T cells in long-lasting Graves disease. Overall study context: Persistence in Graves' disease denoted antithyroid drug use beyond 5 years alongside positive TSH receptor antibodies. Study findings and constraints: More public clonotypes were shared by persistent patients (approximately 3,000) than by new patients (fewer than 1,000). There was favoring of TRBV28, TRBJ1-2 and TRBJ2-5 in persistent disease.

For TCR beta, libraries came from iRepertoire HTBI primers and Arm-PCR of CDR3 regions. TCRdb reprocessed the multiplex PCR reads with MiXCR, giving one entry per CDR3 protein. The sample lists about 450,000 distinct CDR3 sequences; around 24% were seen once. The germline V gene has CDR1 SEHNR and CDR2 FQNEAQ (reference sequence). V gave up 4 bases and J gave up 4 bases, with 7 bases separating them. This CDR3 contains 13 residues. This clonotype was seen repeatedly, ten times or more. What it binds is unknown. Time point in this sample: persistent/refractory GD, antithyroid drugs over 5 years with positive TRAb. RNA isolated from PBMCs was used to make the TCR library.

This receptor was identified in a female donor with Graves disease. The chain joins TRBV7-9 to TRBJ2-2; no firm D call. The sample consisted of peripheral blood mononuclear cells (PBMCs), taken when the disease was refractory, from a patient treated with antithyroid drugs. DNA for the CDR3: TGTGCCAGCAGCTCGGTAGGCACCGGGGAGCTGTTTTTT. Translated: CASSSVGTGELFF.